The sequence of this T cell receptor beta chain was determined in a study of shared clonotypes between healthy human individuals. Concerning this clone: Its antigen is currently unknown.

The method was immunoSEQ multiplex PCR; TCRdb's version includes in-frame clones alone and lacks a portion of them. The profile covers around 550,000 clones, with almost 97% appearing a single time and about 0.057% taken by the ten largest. The germline V gene has CDR1 MDHEN and CDR2 SYDVKM. The CDR3 contains 16 residues. V lost 5 bases and J 0 bases, leaving 14 bases between the germline ends. Overall study results and limits: It was the non-shared clonotypes that had lower generation probabilities than clonotypes shared by all four donors.

Sample: naive CD4+ T cells sorted from blood. The subset: CD45RA+ positively selected. The receptor was isolated from a young woman in good health. The chain has TRBV28 and TRBJ1-5, with a tentative D call TRBD1 (6 bases). The CDR3 protein is CASSPKTGYSNQPQHF. In nucleotides, the CDR3 is TGTGCCAGCAGTCCCAAGACAGGTTATAGCAATCAGCCCCAGCATTTT.